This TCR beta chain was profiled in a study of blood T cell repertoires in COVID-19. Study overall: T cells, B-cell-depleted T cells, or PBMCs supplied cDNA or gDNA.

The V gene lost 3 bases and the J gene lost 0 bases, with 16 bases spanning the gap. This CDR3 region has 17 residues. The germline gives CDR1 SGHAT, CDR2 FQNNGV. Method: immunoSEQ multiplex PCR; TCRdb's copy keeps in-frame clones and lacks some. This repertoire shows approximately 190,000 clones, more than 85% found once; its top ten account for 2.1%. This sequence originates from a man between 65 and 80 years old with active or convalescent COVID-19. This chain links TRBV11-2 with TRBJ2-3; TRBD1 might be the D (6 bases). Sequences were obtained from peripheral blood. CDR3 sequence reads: CASSFWGQFISTDTQYF. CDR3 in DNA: TGTGCCAGCAGCTTTTGGGGACAATTTATTAGCACAGATACGCAGTATTTT.